This is a list of T cell receptor beta chains from one sample in a study of shared clonotypes between healthy human individuals. Data came from immunoSEQ multiplex PCR; TCRdb stores just in-frame clones and leaves some out. The data contain about 1.5 million clones, under 99% of them seen just once; the ten biggest clones take up less than 0.55%. The source material was naive CD4+ T cells sorted from blood. The origin of the receptors is a young man in good health. The conserved cysteine and the conserved F or W are not part of the CDR3 here. The order of the fields is CDR3 protein, V gene, J gene, CDR3 length.

CDR3aa: ASSLEQGGSYEQY
v_gene: TRBV11-2
j_gene: TRBJ2-7
len: 13

CDR3aa: ANIRYRETDTQY
v_gene: TRBV21-1
j_gene: TRBJ2-3
len: 12

CDR3aa: ASFTQGYMNTEAF
v_gene: TRBV28
j_gene: TRBJ1-1
len: 13

CDR3aa: ASSSSVGGGSQY
v_gene: TRBV7-6
j_gene: TRBJ2-3
len: 12

CDR3aa: ASSLAPLAEETQY
v_gene: TRBV7-9
j_gene: TRBJ2-5
len: 13

CDR3aa: ASSLVAGRLTGSYEQY
v_gene: TRBV5-4
j_gene: TRBJ2-7
len: 16

CDR3aa: ARGRGGHWNEQF
v_gene: TRBV4-1
j_gene: TRBJ2-1
len: 12

CDR3aa: ASSLVGSSYNEQF
v_gene: TRBV5-1
j_gene: TRBJ2-1
len: 13

CDR3aa: ASRQGAGNTIY
v_gene: TRBV6-6
j_gene: TRBJ1-3
len: 11

CDR3aa: ASRAGQINTEAF
v_gene: TRBV6-5
j_gene: TRBJ1-1
len: 12

CDR3aa: ASSVTSGRYEQY
v_gene: TRBV5-6
j_gene: TRBJ2-7
len: 12

CDR3aa: ASNSLADLYEQY
v_gene: TRBV28
j_gene: TRBJ2-7
len: 12

CDR3aa: ASSTLGQGASNEKLF
v_gene: TRBV19
j_gene: TRBJ1-4
len: 15

CDR3aa: ASSQDNQYNQPQH
v_gene: TRBV4-3
j_gene: TRBJ1-5
len: 13

CDR3aa: ASSRPGGLYEQY
v_gene: TRBV4-1
j_gene: TRBJ2-7
len: 12

CDR3aa: ASSYSGAPSYEQY
v_gene: TRBV6-6
j_gene: TRBJ2-7
len: 13

CDR3aa: ASSSPRGLAGPVYNEQF
v_gene: TRBV7-9
j_gene: TRBJ2-1
len: 17

CDR3aa: ASSRGLPGERRHNEQF
v_gene: TRBV14
j_gene: TRBJ2-1
len: 16

CDR3aa: ASSLWGGANYGYT
v_gene: TRBV27
j_gene: TRBJ1-2
len: 13

CDR3aa: ASSKRLAANTGELF
v_gene: TRBV10-2
j_gene: TRBJ2-2
len: 14

CDR3aa: ASSEARQLNEQF
v_gene: TRBV6-1
j_gene: TRBJ2-1
len: 12

CDR3aa: ATGQGVYEQY
v_gene: TRBV28
j_gene: TRBJ2-7
len: 10

CDR3aa: ASSSTGGQRGIQY
v_gene: TRBV6-5
j_gene: TRBJ2-4
len: 13

CDR3aa: AWSVAIYGYT
v_gene: TRBV30
j_gene: TRBJ1-2
len: 10

CDR3aa: ASSDTGGLSYEQY
v_gene: TRBV5-1
j_gene: TRBJ2-7
len: 13

CDR3aa: ASSSSGMGEQF
v_gene: TRBV5-1
j_gene: TRBJ2-1
len: 11

CDR3aa: ASSNTGLSYNEQF
v_gene: TRBV2
j_gene: TRBJ2-1
len: 13

CDR3aa: ASSQGHGDQPQH
v_gene: TRBV4-1
j_gene: TRBJ1-5
len: 12

CDR3aa: ARSQGLPRASGANVLT
v_gene: TRBV5-3
j_gene: TRBJ2-6
len: 16

CDR3aa: ATSRTRTALNQPQH
v_gene: TRBV15
j_gene: TRBJ1-5
len: 14

CDR3aa: AWSWRAGEEQF
v_gene: TRBV30
j_gene: TRBJ2-1
len: 11

CDR3aa: ASSLRIRRGGGSGNQPQH
v_gene: TRBV5-1
j_gene: TRBJ1-5
len: 18

CDR3aa: ASSQTGNKDQPQH
v_gene: TRBV5-1
j_gene: TRBJ1-5
len: 13

CDR3aa: ATSRDSSGSAHEQF
v_gene: TRBV15
j_gene: TRBJ2-1
len: 14

CDR3aa: ASSTKQGVYGYT
v_gene: TRBV5-6
j_gene: TRBJ1-2
len: 12

CDR3aa: ASSVEVSLGLAGTGELF
v_gene: TRBV9
j_gene: TRBJ2-2
len: 17

CDR3aa: ASSSSGQSYEQY
v_gene: TRBV5-1
j_gene: TRBJ2-7
len: 12

CDR3aa: ASSFDAWTGRMNTEAF
v_gene: TRBV27
j_gene: TRBJ1-1
len: 16

CDR3aa: ASSKNRGPEEKLF
v_gene: TRBV5-8
j_gene: TRBJ1-4
len: 13